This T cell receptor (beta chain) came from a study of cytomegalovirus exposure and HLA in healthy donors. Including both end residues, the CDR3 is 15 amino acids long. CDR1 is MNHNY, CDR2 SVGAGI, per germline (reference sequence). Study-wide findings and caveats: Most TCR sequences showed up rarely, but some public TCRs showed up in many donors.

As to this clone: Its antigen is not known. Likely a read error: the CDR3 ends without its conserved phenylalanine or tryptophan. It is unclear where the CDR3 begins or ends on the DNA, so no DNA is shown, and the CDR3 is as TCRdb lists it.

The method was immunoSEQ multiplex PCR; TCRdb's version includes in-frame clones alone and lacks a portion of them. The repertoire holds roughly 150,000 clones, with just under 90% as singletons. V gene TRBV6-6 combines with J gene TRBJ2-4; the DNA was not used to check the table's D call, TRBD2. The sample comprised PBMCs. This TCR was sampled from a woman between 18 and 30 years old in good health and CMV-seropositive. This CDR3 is CASSYLGAGVVVQTV.